What follows are 3 T cell receptor beta chains derived from one specimen sequenced in a study of beta chain features in type 1 diabetes. The sequenced template was cDNA made from the entire isolated RNA. TCRdb keeps only in-frame clones here, not all; method: immunoSEQ multiplex PCR. The sample records more than 120,000 clones, 10% being singletons. Sequencing input: naive CD4+ T cells from blood. These receptors were obtained from a young man in good health.

The rearrangement links TRBV2 to TRBJ2-2, with D possibly TRBD1 on 6 matching bases. Germline V gene data show CDR1 as SNHLY and CDR2 as FYNNEI. The CDR3 spans 13 residues. The V end was cut by 7 bases, the J end by 3 bases, with 9 bases between. CDR3 sequence reads: CASTTGYTGELFF. CDR3 nucleotides: TGTGCCAGCACTACAGGGTACACCGGGGAGCTGTTTTTT.

This clone was observed a handful of times. This chain connects TRBV7-7 to TRBJ2-2, with a possible D match to TRBD2 (5 bases). V was shortened by 1 base and J by 6 bases, with 15 bases between the two germline ends. The CDR3 covers 16 residues. The germline CDR1 and CDR2 sequences are SSHAT and FNYEAQ (reference sequence). CDR3 in amino acids: CASSLGPGGSAGELFF. CDR3 coding DNA: TGTGCCAGCAGCTTAGGCCCAGGAGGTTCCGCCGGGGAGCTGTTTTTT.

This chain links TRBV19 with TRBJ2-1; maybe TRBD1 (5 bases). The germline V and J ends were trimmed by 6 bases and 1 base, with 16 bases remaining between them. This CDR3 comprises 16 residues. CDR1 and CDR2 (germline): LNHDA, SQIVND (reference sequence). The CDR3 reads CASRDSGRASYNEQFF. In DNA, the CDR3 is TGTGCCAGTAGAGACTCTGGCAGGGCTTCCTACAATGAGCAGTTCTTC.